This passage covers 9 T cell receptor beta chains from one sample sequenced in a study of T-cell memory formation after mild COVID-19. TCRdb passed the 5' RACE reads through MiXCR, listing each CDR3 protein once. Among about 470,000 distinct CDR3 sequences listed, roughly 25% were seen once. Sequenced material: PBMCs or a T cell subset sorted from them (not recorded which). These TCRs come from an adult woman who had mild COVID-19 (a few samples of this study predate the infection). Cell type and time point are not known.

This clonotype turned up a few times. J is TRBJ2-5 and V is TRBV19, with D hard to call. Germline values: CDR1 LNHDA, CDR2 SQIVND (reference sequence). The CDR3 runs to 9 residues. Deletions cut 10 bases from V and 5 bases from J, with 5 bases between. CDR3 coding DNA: TGTGCCACTAAGGAGACCCAGTACTTC. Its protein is CATKETQYF.

Written as DNA, the CDR3 is TGTGCCAGCAGTGAACAGGGACTAGCGGCATTAATCTCCGATACGCAGTATTTT. Residues: CASSEQGLAALISDTQYF. The chain is built from TRBV25-1 and TRBJ2-3; 11 nucleotides agree with TRBD2. Germline values: CDR1 MGHDK, CDR2 SYGVNS. This CDR3 is 18 amino acids long. V trimming: 2 bases; J trimming: 6 bases; junction bases outside the gene matches: 13.

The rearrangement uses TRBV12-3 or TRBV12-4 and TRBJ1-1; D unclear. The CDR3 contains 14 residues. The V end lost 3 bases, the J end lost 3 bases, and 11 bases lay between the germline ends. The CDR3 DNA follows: TGTGCCAGCAGTTTCGGGGTTACGGACACTGAAGCTTTCTTT. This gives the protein CASSFGVTDTEAFF.

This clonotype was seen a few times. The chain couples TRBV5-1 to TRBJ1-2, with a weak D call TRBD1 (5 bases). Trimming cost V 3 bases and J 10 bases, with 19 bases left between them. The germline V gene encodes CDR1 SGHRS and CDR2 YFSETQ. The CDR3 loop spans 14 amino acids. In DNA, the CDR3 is TGCGCCAGCAGCTCCGATGGACACTACATCGACTACACCTTC. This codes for CASSSDGHYIDYTF.

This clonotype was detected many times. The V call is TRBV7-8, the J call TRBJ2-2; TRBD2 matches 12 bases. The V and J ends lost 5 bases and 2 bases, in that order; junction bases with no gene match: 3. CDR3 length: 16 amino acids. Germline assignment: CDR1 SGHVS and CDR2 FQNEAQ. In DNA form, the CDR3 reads TGTGCCAGCAGCCGACTAGCGGGAGCTAACACCGGGGAGCTGTTTTTT. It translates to CASSRLAGANTGELFF.

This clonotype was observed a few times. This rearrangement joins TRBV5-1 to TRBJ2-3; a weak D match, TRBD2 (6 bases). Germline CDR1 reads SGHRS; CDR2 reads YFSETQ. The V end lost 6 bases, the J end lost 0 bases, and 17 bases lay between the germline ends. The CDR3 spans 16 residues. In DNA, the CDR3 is TGCGCCAGCAACACGGGAGATCGTGGTAGCACAGATACGCAGTATTTT. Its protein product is CASNTGDRGSTDTQYF.

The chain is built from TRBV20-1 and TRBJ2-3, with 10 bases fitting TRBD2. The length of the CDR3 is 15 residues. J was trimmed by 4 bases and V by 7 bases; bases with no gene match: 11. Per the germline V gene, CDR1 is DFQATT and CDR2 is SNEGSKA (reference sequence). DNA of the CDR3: TGCAGTGAATCACCAGGGACTAGCGCCCCAGATACGCAGTATTTT. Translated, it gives CSESPGTSAPDTQYF.

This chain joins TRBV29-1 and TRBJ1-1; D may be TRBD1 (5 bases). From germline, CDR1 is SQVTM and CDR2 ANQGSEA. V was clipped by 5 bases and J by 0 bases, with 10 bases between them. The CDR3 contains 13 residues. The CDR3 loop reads CSVTGRLNTEAFF. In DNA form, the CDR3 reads TGCAGCGTTACGGGACGACTGAACACTGAAGCTTTCTTT.

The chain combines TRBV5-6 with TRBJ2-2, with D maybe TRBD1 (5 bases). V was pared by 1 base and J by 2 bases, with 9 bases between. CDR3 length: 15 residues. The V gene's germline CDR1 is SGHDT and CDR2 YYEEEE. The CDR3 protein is CASSLQGINTGELFF. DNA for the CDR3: TGTGCCAGCAGCTTGCAGGGAATCAACACCGGGGAGCTGTTTTTT.